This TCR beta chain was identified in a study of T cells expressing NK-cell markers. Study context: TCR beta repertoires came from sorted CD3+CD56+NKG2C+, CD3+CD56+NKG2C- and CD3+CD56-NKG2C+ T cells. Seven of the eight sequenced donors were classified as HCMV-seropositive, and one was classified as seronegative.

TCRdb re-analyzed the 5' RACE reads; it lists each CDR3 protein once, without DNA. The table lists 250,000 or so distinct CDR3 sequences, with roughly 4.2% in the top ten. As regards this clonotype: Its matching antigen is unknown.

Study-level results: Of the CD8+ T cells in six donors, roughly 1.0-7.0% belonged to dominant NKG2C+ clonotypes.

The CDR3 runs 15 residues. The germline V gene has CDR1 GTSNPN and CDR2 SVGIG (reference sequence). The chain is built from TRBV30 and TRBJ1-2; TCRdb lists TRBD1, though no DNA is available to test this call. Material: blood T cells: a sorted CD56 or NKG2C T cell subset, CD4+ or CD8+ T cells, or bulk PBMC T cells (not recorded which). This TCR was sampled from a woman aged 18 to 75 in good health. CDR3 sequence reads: CASTGPRGESYGYTF. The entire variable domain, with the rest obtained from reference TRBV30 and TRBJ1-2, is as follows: SQTIHQWPATLVQPVGSPLSLECTVEGTSNPNLYWYRQAAGRGLQLLFYSVGIGQISSEVPQNLSASRPQDRQFILSSKKLLLSDSGFYLCASTGPRGESYGYTFGSGTRLTVV.